Listed here are 18 T cell receptor beta chains from one sample, sequenced in a study of blood T cell repertoires in COVID-19. TCRdb keeps only in-frame clones here, not all; method: immunoSEQ multiplex PCR. The repertoire has about 300,000 clones, about nine tenths of them found once; the top ten carry approximately 1.5%. Sequenced sample: PBMCs or T cells enriched from blood (not recorded which). The receptor source for this set is a woman aged 40 to 49 who had recovered from COVID-19.

The V gene is TRBV18, the J gene TRBJ2-5; D remains unclear. The CDR3 is 13 amino acids. Trimming took 2 bases from V and 0 from J, leaving 4 bases between them. The germline gives CDR1 KGHSH, CDR2 LQKENI. The CDR3 DNA is TGTGCCAGCTCACCAAGAGACCAAGAGACCCAGTACTTC. Protein: CASSPRDQETQYF.

The CDR3 DNA reads as TGTGCCAGCAGCTTAAATCCGGCGGGAGGCTACACCTTC. Translated, it gives CASSLNPAGGYTF. The chain combines TRBV7-3 with TRBJ1-2; D not certain. The CDR3 is made up of 13 amino acids. Germline values: CDR1 SGHTA, CDR2 FQGTGA. Trimming left V 1 base short and J 8 bases short, with 11 bases between.

This clone was counted a few times. This chain connects TRBV6-5 to TRBJ1-1; D is unresolved. Germline V CDR1 and CDR2: MNHEY, SVGAGI. The V end was cut by 2 bases, the J end by 4 bases, with 2 bases between. This CDR3 has 11 residues. CDR3 protein: CASSYRTEAFF. CDR3 nucleotides: TGTGCCAGCAGTTACCGCACTGAAGCTTTCTTT.

The chain employs TRBV10-3 and TRBJ2-5, with TRBD1 matching 10 bases. This CDR3 is built from 16 residues. From germline, CDR1 is ENHRY and CDR2 SYGVKD. The V segment lost 5 bases and the J segment 3 bases; nucleotides outside the gene matches: 9. The CDR3 spells CAISNPTGGVKETQYF. The CDR3 nucleotides are TGTGCCATCAGTAACCCGACAGGGGGCGTAAAAGAGACCCAGTACTTC.

The J gene is TRBJ1-1, the V gene TRBV9, with 8 bases matching TRBD1. V trimming: 4 bases; J trimming: 11 bases; junction bases outside the gene matches: 16. The CDR3 is 15 residues long. Per the germline V gene, CDR1 is SGDLS and CDR2 is YYNGEE. As DNA, the CDR3 is TGTGCCAGCAGCCCCCGGACAGGGACTCTAAGCAGGGCTTTCTTT. Its translation is CASSPRTGTLSRAFF.

This clone was seen just once. V and J are TRBV14 and TRBJ2-3, with 9 positions matching TRBD2. The germline V gene encodes CDR1 SGHDN and CDR2 FVKESK. The V segment lost 3 bases and the J segment 2 bases; nucleotides outside the gene matches: 6. The CDR3 sequence is 16 residues long. This CDR3 is CASSQAGTSFTDTQYF. Here the CDR3 DNA reads TGTGCCAGCAGCCAGGCCGGGACTAGCTTCACAGATACGCAGTATTTT.

The CDR3 reads CASRPSRRWAEAKNIQYF. CDR3 in DNA: TGTGCCAGCCGTCCCAGTCGCCGGTGGGCCGAAGCCAAAAACATTCAGTACTTC. This sequence joins TRBV6-6 and TRBJ2-4; D not resolved. The CDR3 length is 18 residues. The germline V gene encodes CDR1 MNHNY and CDR2 SVGAGI (reference sequence). V was shortened by 8 bases and J by 0 bases, with 23 bases between the two germline ends.

The chain has TRBV5-1 and TRBJ2-5; TRBD1 aligns across 7 bases. The germline V gene encodes CDR1 SGHRS and CDR2 YFSETQ. V shed 3 bases, J shed 0 bases, and the junction held 11 bases outside the gene matches. This CDR3 comprises 17 residues. CDR3 amino acids: CASSSGTAGGYQETQYF. In nucleotides, the CDR3 is TGCGCCAGCAGCTCGGGGACAGCCGGCGGGTACCAAGAGACCCAGTACTTC.

The V gene is TRBV2, the J gene TRBJ2-3; 10 bases align to TRBD2. CDR3 length: 15 amino acids. Germline CDR1 and CDR2: SNHLY and FYNNEI. V dropped 4 bases and J dropped 7; count of bases not matched to a gene: 8. The chain's CDR3 is CASSVSGGSGNTQYF. CDR3 sequence (DNA): TGTGCCAGCAGTGTTAGCGGGGGGAGCGGAAATACGCAGTATTTT.

V and J are TRBV5-8 and TRBJ1-5, with unresolved D. The CDR3 length is 15 residues. Germline V lookup: CDR1 SGHTS, CDR2 YDEGEE. Trimming took off 2 bases at V and 1 base at J, with 10 bases between the two ends. The CDR3 region is CASSFKIYSNQPQHF. DNA for the CDR3: TGTGCCAGCAGCTTTAAGATCTACAGCAATCAGCCCCAGCATTTT. The complete variable domain, with remaining parts taken from reference TRBV5-8 and TRBJ1-5, reads EAGVTQSPTHLIKTRGQQATLRCSPISGHTSVYWYQQALGLGLQFLLWYDEGEERNRGNFPPRFSGRQFPNYSSELNVNALELEDSALYLCASSFKIYSNQPQHFGDGTRLSIL.

The sample holds one count of this clone. The gene calls are TRBV27 and TRBJ2-7, with D possibly matching TRBD1 (6 bases). V lost 2 bases and J lost 2, with 10 bases in between. CDR3 length equals 14 residues. Per the germline V gene, CDR1 is MNHEY and CDR2 is SMNVEV (reference sequence). The CDR3 coding sequence is TGTGCCAGCAGTTTAAAGTGGGGGCCCTACGAGCAGTACTTC. It yields the protein CASSLKWGPYEQYF.

The V gene is TRBV18, the J gene TRBJ1-3; D gene ambiguous. CDR3 length: 16 residues. Germline V gene sequence: CDR1 KGHSH, CDR2 LQKENI. V gave up 3 bases and J gave up 0 bases, with 12 bases separating them. CDR3 amino acids: CASSPSDGASGNTIYF. The CDR3 bases are TGTGCCAGCTCACCTTCTGACGGAGCCTCTGGAAACACCATATATTTT.

This chain uses TRBV5-4 with TRBJ2-7, with D possibly TRBD2 on 5 matching bases. This CDR3 has 12 amino acids. Germline CDR1 reads SGHNT; CDR2 reads YYREEE (reference sequence). V was trimmed by 0 bases and J by 6 bases, leaving 7 bases between them. The DNA for the CDR3 is TGTGCCAGCAGCTTGGGAGGGTCCGAGCAGTACTTC. Amino acids: CASSLGGSEQYF.

The chain recombines TRBV20-1 with TRBJ1-4; no clear D gene. Germline V gene sequence: CDR1 DFQATT, CDR2 SNEGSKA (reference sequence). The V gene lost 3 bases and the J gene lost 8 bases, with 7 bases spanning the gap. The CDR3 covers 11 residues. CDR3 loop: CSARGHEKLFF. The CDR3, as DNA: TGCAGTGCTAGGGGCCACGAAAAACTGTTTTTT.

V gene TRBV19 combines with J gene TRBJ1-1, with D uncertain. The CDR3 is 15 amino acids. Trimming cost V 5 bases and J 5 bases, with 18 bases left between them. Germline CDR1 and CDR2: LNHDA and SQIVND (reference sequence). This CDR3 reads CASSPLNPARTEAFF. In DNA form, the CDR3 reads TGTGCCAGTAGTCCACTTAACCCAGCGAGGACTGAAGCTTTCTTT.

The rearrangement joins TRBV18 to TRBJ1-5; 8 bases agree with TRBD1. The V and J ends lost 4 bases and 4 bases, in that order; junction bases with no gene match: 6. Germline lookup yields CDR1 KGHSH and CDR2 LQKENI. CDR3 length: 15 residues. The CDR3 DNA reads as TGTGCCAGCTCACGGACAGGGATGAGAAATCAGCCCCAGCATTTT. Protein: CASSRTGMRNQPQHF.

This chain connects TRBV7-2 to TRBJ2-5; D call uncertain. Trimming took off 4 bases at V and 4 bases at J, with 13 bases between the two ends. This CDR3 is built from 14 residues. The V gene's germline CDR1 is SGHTA and CDR2 FQGNSA. The CDR3 reads CASSSISIRETQYF. CDR3 in DNA: TGTGCCAGCAGCTCCATTTCCATTAGAGAGACCCAGTACTTC.

As for this clone: The germline gene is not matched at one end of the junction; a read error may be the cause. The rearrangement joins TRBV4-1 to TRBJ2-7, with D possibly matching TRBD2 (6 bases). CDR1 and CDR2 from the germline V gene are MGHRA and YSYEKL. The length of the CDR3 is 15 residues. The CDR3 coding sequence is TGCGCCAGCAGCCAAGGTCCGCGGGACTCAGCGCGGGTGGACTTC. This sequence encodes CASSQGPRDSARVDF.